This TCR beta chain was sequenced in a study of blood T cell repertoires in COVID-19 (dated by TCRdb to 2019 to 2021). For the study in its entirety: The collaborator samples originated in the United States, Italy and Spain and spanned the acute and convalescent phases of COVID-19. The prospective study material was composed of cDNA or gDNA derived from T cells, B-cell-depleted T cells, or PBMCs. Deeply sampled blood TCRbeta repertoires from subjects exposed to, actively infected with, or recovered from COVID-19 were included in the dataset. The repertoires were released in a freely available public database meant as a resource for research on the immune response to SARS-CoV-2. Samples came from the ongoing ImmuneRACE study (first 160 participants) plus 1,254 subjects from 6 global collaborators. Nearly every sample came with metadata listing a de-identified subject ID, COVID-19 status, age in years and sex. Where HLA class I and class II types were available, the types were taken from metadata supplied by the sample provider, not from assay-based typing.

The study at large found these results: The amount of clinical and demographic metadata varied by source and participant and was provided uncurated.

The immunoSEQ Assay, a bias-controlled multiplex PCR, was used to amplify TCRbeta CDR3 regions from genomic DNA. The paper's data handling went like this. Nucleated cell counts per sample were estimated from amplification of reference gene primers within the assay. To quantify the absolute abundance of each unique TCRbeta CDR3 rearrangement, sequence reads were collapsed and filtered. Productive Simpson clonality was computed per sample as the square root of Simpson's diversity index over productive rearrangements. The source is immuneACCESS, and TCRdb retained only in-frame sequences with V and J called. Part of the clones is not carried over; for the studies checked, unresolved V genes explain less than half of this, and the remainder is unexplained. That table gives V, J and clone size, and the DNA gave D and trimming. Within this sample are just under 250,000 clones, with 85% to 90% of them counted one time only. About 4% of the sample goes to the ten largest clones.

In the prospective study, participants were about 18 to 100 years old, resided in about two dozen geographic areas of the United States, and were enrolled through a virtual design. In the prospective study, cohorts were assigned on the basis of participant-reported clinical history obtained from a screening survey and a study questionnaire. Recovered participants in ImmuneRACE Cohort 3 were defined as having two consecutive negative NP/OP PCR tests, clearance from a healthcare professional, or resolution of symptoms. Mobile phlebotomists in the prospective study collected whole blood, serum and a nasopharyngeal or oropharyngeal swab from every participant. Participants in the prospective study had the option to provide additional blood draws and questionnaires over a 2-month period. Before DNA extraction, prospective study blood samples were shipped either frozen or at room temperature. In regard to this clone: Which antigen it targets is not known. Within one base of it there is no much larger clone, and no base qualities were kept.

The receptor was derived from a woman aged 30 to 39 who had recovered from COVID-19. Sequenced input: PBMCs or T cells enriched from blood (not recorded which).

The CDR3 protein is CASSPGTVATNEKLFF. The DNA sequence is given as TGTGCCAGCAGCCCCGGGACAGTTGCAACTAATGAAAAACTGTTTTTT. The rearrangement combines TRBV11-1 with TRBJ1-4, and 7 junction bases match TRBD1. V has 5 bases trimmed and J has 0 bases trimmed; junction bases matching no gene number 6. CDR1 SGHAT and CDR2 FQDESV are derived from the germline V gene (reference sequence). Its CDR3 holds 16 amino acids, cysteine through phenylalanine. The only DNA kept is the CDR3, 48 bases in frame from the first base.